These T cell receptor beta chains were read from a single sample in a study of shared clonotypes between healthy human individuals. Profiling relied on immunoSEQ multiplex PCR, and the TCRdb table lists in-frame clones only, not all of them. The table records about 100,000 clones, about 72% of them present only once. Source material: memory CD8+ T cells sorted from blood. All receptors come from a woman between 25 and 40 years old in good health. Both conserved end residues are part of each CDR3. Fields, in order: D gene, V gene, J gene, clone size, CDR3 protein, CDR3 DNA. A D gene is named only where the DNA matches it firmly. A clone size is listed for some rows: how often the clone was seen (once, few, many), or a class if it is expanded.

d_call: TRBD2
v_call: TRBV6-5
j_call: TRBJ2-1
clone_size: NA
cdr3_aa: CASSSGERGNNEQFF
cdr3_nt: TGTGCCAGCAGTTCAGGCGAGCGGGGAAACAATGAGCAGTTCTTC

d_call: NA
v_call: TRBV25-1
j_call: TRBJ2-5
clone_size: NA
cdr3_aa: CASSIPSRGNQETQYF
cdr3_nt: TGTGCCAGCAGCATTCCCTCCCGTGGCAACCAAGAGACCCAGTACTTC

d_call: TRBD2
v_call: TRBV28
j_call: TRBJ2-3
clone_size: NA
cdr3_aa: CASSHTSGRSADTQYF
cdr3_nt: TGTGCCAGCAGTCACACTAGCGGGAGGTCGGCAGATACGCAGTATTTT

d_call: TRBD1
v_call: TRBV11-3
j_call: TRBJ2-7
clone_size: NA
cdr3_aa: CASSPRTGVHEQYF
cdr3_nt: TGTGCCAGCAGCCCCCGGACAGGGGTCCACGAGCAGTACTTC

d_call: NA
v_call: TRBV20-1
j_call: TRBJ1-2
clone_size: NA
cdr3_aa: CGFLGHGYTF
cdr3_nt: TGCGGATTCCTAGGCCATGGCTACACCTTC

d_call: TRBD2
v_call: TRBV5-6
j_call: TRBJ2-1
clone_size: many
cdr3_aa: CASNSGAGTSGRANEQFF
cdr3_nt: TGTGCCAGCAACTCTGGGGCCGGGACTAGCGGGAGGGCCAATGAGCAGTTCTTC

d_call: TRBD1
v_call: TRBV15
j_call: TRBJ2-7
clone_size: medium-sized
cdr3_aa: CATSRAVGTGAVEQYF
cdr3_nt: TGTGCCACCAGCAGAGCGGTAGGGACAGGGGCCGTAGAGCAGTACTTC

d_call: TRBD2
v_call: TRBV2
j_call: TRBJ2-3
clone_size: NA
cdr3_aa: CASRTPTSGSLSTDTQYF
cdr3_nt: TGTGCCAGCAGGACTCCGACTAGCGGGAGCCTAAGCACAGATACGCAGTATTTT

d_call: TRBD2
v_call: TRBV5-4
j_call: TRBJ2-7
clone_size: NA
cdr3_aa: CASSSRIAGGDSYEQYF
cdr3_nt: TGTGCCAGCAGCTCGAGAATAGCGGGAGGCGACTCCTACGAGCAGTACTTC

d_call: NA
v_call: TRBV7-9
j_call: TRBJ1-1
clone_size: NA
cdr3_aa: CASSPRAYDTEAFF
cdr3_nt: TGTGCCAGCAGCCCCAGGGCATACGACACTGAAGCTTTCTTT

d_call: NA
v_call: TRBV7-9
j_call: TRBJ2-3
clone_size: NA
cdr3_aa: CASSLSINTQYF
cdr3_nt: TGTGCCAGCAGCTTAAGCATAAATACGCAGTATTTT

d_call: NA
v_call: TRBV7-2
j_call: TRBJ2-2
clone_size: NA
cdr3_aa: CASSSFGPDSAGELFF
cdr3_nt: TGTGCCAGCAGTTCATTCGGGCCGGACTCCGCCGGGGAGCTGTTTTTT

d_call: NA
v_call: TRBV5-1
j_call: TRBJ2-1
clone_size: NA
cdr3_aa: CASSLGWGLRFF
cdr3_nt: TGCGCCAGCAGCTTGGGCTGGGGGCTCCGGTTCTTC

d_call: NA
v_call: TRBV19
j_call: TRBJ2-2
clone_size: few
cdr3_aa: CASSLRQYTGELFF
cdr3_nt: TGTGCCAGTAGCCTAAGACAGTACACCGGGGAGCTGTTTTTT

d_call: NA
v_call: TRBV7-9
j_call: TRBJ2-1
clone_size: few
cdr3_aa: CASRGINEQFF
cdr3_nt: TGTGCCAGCAGGGGGATCAATGAGCAGTTCTTC

d_call: NA
v_call: TRBV5-1
j_call: TRBJ2-1
clone_size: many
cdr3_aa: CASSLGDRYNNEQFF
cdr3_nt: TGCGCCAGCAGCTTGGGCGACAGATATAACAATGAGCAGTTCTTC

d_call: TRBD2
v_call: TRBV6-1
j_call: TRBJ2-7
clone_size: NA
cdr3_aa: CASSEESGISEQYF
cdr3_nt: TGTGCCAGCAGTGAAGAGAGCGGGATAAGCGAGCAGTACTTC

d_call: TRBD2
v_call: TRBV4-1
j_call: TRBJ2-3
clone_size: once
cdr3_aa: CASSQALAGWGADTQYF
cdr3_nt: TGCGCCAGCAGCCAAGCCCTAGCGGGGTGGGGGGCAGATACGCAGTATTTT

d_call: TRBD1
v_call: TRBV11-2
j_call: TRBJ2-7
clone_size: NA
cdr3_aa: CASSPKDRGLRREYYEQYF
cdr3_nt: TGTGCCAGCAGCCCTAAGGACAGGGGGCTTCGGCGGGAGTACTACGAGCAGTACTTC

d_call: NA
v_call: TRBV4-1
j_call: TRBJ2-2
clone_size: NA
cdr3_aa: CASSQDGGPNTGELFF
cdr3_nt: TGCGCCAGCAGCCAAGACGGAGGGCCGAACACCGGGGAGCTGTTTTTT

d_call: TRBD1
v_call: TRBV27
j_call: TRBJ1-3
clone_size: NA
cdr3_aa: CASSSQGGISGNTIYF
cdr3_nt: TGTGCCAGCAGTTCCCAGGGGGGGATCTCTGGAAACACCATATATTTT

d_call: TRBD2
v_call: TRBV6-4
j_call: TRBJ2-1
clone_size: NA
cdr3_aa: CASSRTSVNEQFF
cdr3_nt: TGTGCCAGCAGCCGAACTAGCGTTAATGAGCAGTTCTTC

d_call: NA
v_call: TRBV29-1
j_call: TRBJ2-7
clone_size: NA
cdr3_aa: CSADFGKERGIYEQYF
cdr3_nt: TGCAGCGCTGATTTTGGCAAGGAACGGGGAATCTACGAGCAGTACTTC

d_call: NA
v_call: TRBV27
j_call: TRBJ2-3
clone_size: NA
cdr3_aa: CASSLRSYSTDTQYF
cdr3_nt: TGTGCCAGCAGTCTGCGGTCCTATAGCACAGATACGCAGTATTTT

d_call: NA
v_call: TRBV27
j_call: TRBJ2-2
clone_size: NA
cdr3_aa: CASSFLAATNTGELFF
cdr3_nt: TGTGCCAGCAGTTTCTTAGCGGCGACGAACACCGGGGAGCTGTTTTTT

d_call: TRBD2
v_call: TRBV6-6
j_call: TRBJ2-1
clone_size: medium-sized
cdr3_aa: CASSPGLEGNEQFF
cdr3_nt: TGTGCCAGCAGCCCGGGACTAGAAGGCAATGAGCAGTTCTTC

d_call: NA
v_call: TRBV2
j_call: TRBJ2-3
clone_size: NA
cdr3_aa: CASSEAHKRTDTQYF
cdr3_nt: TGTGCCAGCAGTGAAGCACATAAACGCACAGATACGCAGTATTTT

d_call: NA
v_call: TRBV27
j_call: TRBJ2-7
clone_size: many
cdr3_aa: CASSLSGSTFYEQYF
cdr3_nt: TGTGCCAGCAGTTTGTCCGGGAGTACATTCTACGAGCAGTACTTC

d_call: TRBD2
v_call: TRBV13
j_call: TRBJ2-1
clone_size: few
cdr3_aa: CASSLVASGGNEQFF
cdr3_nt: TGTGCCAGCAGCTTAGTGGCTAGCGGGGGTAATGAGCAGTTCTTC

d_call: NA
v_call: TRBV4-1
j_call: TRBJ2-2
clone_size: NA
cdr3_aa: CASSQGGPALPGELFF
cdr3_nt: TGCGCCAGCAGCCAAGGTGGGCCTGCGCTCCCCGGGGAGCTGTTTTTT

d_call: TRBD2
v_call: TRBV6-1
j_call: TRBJ2-1
clone_size: NA
cdr3_aa: CASSESGSTNEQFF
cdr3_nt: TGTGCCAGCAGTGAAAGCGGGAGTACCAATGAGCAGTTCTTC

d_call: TRBD1
v_call: TRBV6-8
j_call: TRBJ1-2
clone_size: many
cdr3_aa: CASSPRGNYGYTF
cdr3_nt: TGTGCCAGCAGCCCCAGGGGGAACTATGGCTACACCTTC

d_call: NA
v_call: TRBV23-1
j_call: TRBJ1-3
clone_size: NA
cdr3_aa: CASSHRDRSGNTIYF
cdr3_nt: TGCGCCAGCAGTCATCGGGACCGCAGTGGAAACACCATATATTTT

d_call: NA
v_call: TRBV28
j_call: TRBJ2-7
clone_size: NA
cdr3_aa: CASKSGQSYEQYF
cdr3_nt: TGTGCCAGCAAGAGCGGACAATCCTACGAGCAGTACTTC

d_call: NA
v_call: TRBV6-4
j_call: TRBJ2-3
clone_size: NA
cdr3_aa: CASSDSIESDTQYF
cdr3_nt: TGTGCCAGCAGTGACTCGATAGAATCAGATACGCAGTATTTT

d_call: TRBD1
v_call: TRBV6-1
j_call: TRBJ1-4
clone_size: NA
cdr3_aa: CASRVGTGTVEKLFF
cdr3_nt: TGTGCCAGCAGGGTGGGGACAGGAACGGTTGAAAAACTGTTTTTT